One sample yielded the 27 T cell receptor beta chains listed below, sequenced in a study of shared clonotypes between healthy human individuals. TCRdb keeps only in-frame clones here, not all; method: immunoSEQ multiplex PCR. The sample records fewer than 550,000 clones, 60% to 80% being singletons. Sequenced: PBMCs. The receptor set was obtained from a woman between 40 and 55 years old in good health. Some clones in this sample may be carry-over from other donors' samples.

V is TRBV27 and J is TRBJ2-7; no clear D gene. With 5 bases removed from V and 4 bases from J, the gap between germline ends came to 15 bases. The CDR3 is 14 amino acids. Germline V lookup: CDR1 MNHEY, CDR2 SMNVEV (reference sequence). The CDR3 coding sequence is TGTGCCAGCAGTATCTATGGACCGATGTACGAGCAGTACTTC. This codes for CASSIYGPMYEQYF.

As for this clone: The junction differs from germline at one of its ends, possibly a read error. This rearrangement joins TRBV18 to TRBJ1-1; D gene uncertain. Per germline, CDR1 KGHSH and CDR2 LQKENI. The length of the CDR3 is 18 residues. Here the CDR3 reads CASSPRYRGALENSEAFF. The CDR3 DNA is TGTGCCAGCTCACCGCGGTATCGAGGCGCCTTGGAGAACTCTGAAGCTTTCTTT. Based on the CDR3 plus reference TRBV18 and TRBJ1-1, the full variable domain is NAGVMQNPRHLVRRRGQEARLRCSPMKGHSHVYWYRQLPEEGLKFMVYLQKENIIDESGMPKERFSAEFPKEGPSILRIQQVVRGDSAAYFCASSPRYRGALENSEAFFGQGTRLTVV.

CDR3: CASSGGANSNQPQHF. CDR3 coding DNA: TGTGCCAGTAGTGGGGGGGCTAATAGCAATCAGCCCCAGCATTTT. The rearrangement joins TRBV19 to TRBJ1-5, with D possibly being TRBD1 (6 bases). The CDR3 covers 15 residues. The germline V gene has CDR1 LNHDA and CDR2 SQIVND (reference sequence). V lost 5 bases and J lost 0, with 11 bases in between.

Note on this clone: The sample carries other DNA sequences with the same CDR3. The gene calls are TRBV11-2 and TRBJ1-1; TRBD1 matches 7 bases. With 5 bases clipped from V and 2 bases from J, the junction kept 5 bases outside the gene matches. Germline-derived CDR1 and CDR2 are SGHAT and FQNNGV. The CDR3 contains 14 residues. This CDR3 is CASSAGTANTEAFF. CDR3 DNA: TGTGCCAGCAGCGCCGGGACAGCTAACACTGAAGCTTTCTTT.

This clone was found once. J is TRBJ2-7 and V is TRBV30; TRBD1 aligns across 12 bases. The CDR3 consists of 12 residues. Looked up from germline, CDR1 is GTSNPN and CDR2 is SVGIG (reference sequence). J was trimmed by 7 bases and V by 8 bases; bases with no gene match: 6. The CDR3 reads CARGTGGLEQYF. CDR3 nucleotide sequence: TGTGCCCGCGGGACAGGGGGCTTAGAGCAGTACTTC. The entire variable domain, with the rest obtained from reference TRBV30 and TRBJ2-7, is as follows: SQTIHQWPATLVQPVGSPLSLECTVEGTSNPNLYWYRQAAGRGLQLLFYSVGIGQISSEVPQNLSASRPQDRQFILSSKKLLLSDSGFYLCARGTGGLEQYFGPGTRLTVT.

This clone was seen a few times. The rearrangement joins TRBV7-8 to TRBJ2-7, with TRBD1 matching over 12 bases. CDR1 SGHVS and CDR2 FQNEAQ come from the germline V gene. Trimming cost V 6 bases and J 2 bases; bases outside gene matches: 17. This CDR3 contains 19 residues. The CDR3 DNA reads TGTGCCAGCAGTTTACCCGGGACAGGGGGCTACGGAACCCCCTACGAGCAGTACTTC. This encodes CASSLPGTGGYGTPYEQYF.

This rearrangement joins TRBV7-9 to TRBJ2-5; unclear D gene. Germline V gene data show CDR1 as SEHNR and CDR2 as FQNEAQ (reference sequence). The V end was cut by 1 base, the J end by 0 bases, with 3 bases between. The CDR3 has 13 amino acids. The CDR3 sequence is CASSLGYQETQYF. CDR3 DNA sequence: TGTGCCAGCAGCTTAGGGTACCAAGAGACCCAGTACTTC.

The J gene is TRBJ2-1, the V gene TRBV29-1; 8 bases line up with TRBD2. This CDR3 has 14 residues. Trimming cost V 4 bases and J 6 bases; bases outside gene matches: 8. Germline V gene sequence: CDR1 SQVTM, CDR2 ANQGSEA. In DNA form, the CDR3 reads TGCAGCGTTGCCGGACTAGCCCCTTCCAATGAGCAGTTCTTC. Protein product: CSVAGLAPSNEQFF.

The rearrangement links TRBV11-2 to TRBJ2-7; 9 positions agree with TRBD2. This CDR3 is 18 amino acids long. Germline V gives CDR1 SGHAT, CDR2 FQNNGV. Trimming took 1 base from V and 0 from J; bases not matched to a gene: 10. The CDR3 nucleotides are TGTGCCAGCAGCTTAGGGCCCAGCGGGAGGACCAACTCCTACGAGCAGTACTTC. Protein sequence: CASSLGPSGRTNSYEQYF.

The CDR3 DNA reads TGTGCCAGCAGGGTCCTACCCGGGAACATTCAGTACTTC. This codes for CASRVLPGNIQYF. J is TRBJ2-4 and V is TRBV11-2, with unresolved D. CDR1 and CDR2 from the germline V gene are SGHAT and FQNNGV. The CDR3 sequence is 13 residues long. V was clipped by 6 bases and J by 7 bases, with 13 bases between them.

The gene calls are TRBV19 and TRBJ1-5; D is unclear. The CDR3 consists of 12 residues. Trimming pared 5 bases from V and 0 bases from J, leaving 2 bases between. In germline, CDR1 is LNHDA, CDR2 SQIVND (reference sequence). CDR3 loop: CASSPSNQPQHF. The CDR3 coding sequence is TGTGCCAGTAGTCCTAGCAATCAGCCCCAGCATTTT.

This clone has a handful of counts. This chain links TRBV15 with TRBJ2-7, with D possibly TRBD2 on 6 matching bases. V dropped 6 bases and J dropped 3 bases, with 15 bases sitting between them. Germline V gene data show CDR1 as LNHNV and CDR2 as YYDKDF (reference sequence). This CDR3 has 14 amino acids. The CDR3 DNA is TGTGCCACCAGGGCGGGTGCGGGGCTCTACGAGCAGTACTTC. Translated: CATRAGAGLYEQYF.

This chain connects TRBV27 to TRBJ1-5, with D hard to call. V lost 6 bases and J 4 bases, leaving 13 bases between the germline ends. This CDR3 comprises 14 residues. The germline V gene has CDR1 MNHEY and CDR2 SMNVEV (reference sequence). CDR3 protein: CASSRPGFNQPQHF. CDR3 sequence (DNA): TGTGCCAGCAGCCGGCCAGGTTTTAATCAGCCCCAGCATTTT.

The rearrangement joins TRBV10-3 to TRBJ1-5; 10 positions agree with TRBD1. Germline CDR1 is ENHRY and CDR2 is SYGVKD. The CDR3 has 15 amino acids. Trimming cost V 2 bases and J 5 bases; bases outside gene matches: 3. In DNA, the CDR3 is TGTGCCATCAGTGAGGGGACAGGGGTTGATCAGCCCCAGCATTTT. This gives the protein CAISEGTGVDQPQHF.

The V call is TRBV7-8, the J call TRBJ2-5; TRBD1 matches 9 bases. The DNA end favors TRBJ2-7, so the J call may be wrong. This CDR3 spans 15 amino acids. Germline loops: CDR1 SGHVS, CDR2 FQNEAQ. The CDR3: CASSQSGTGPYEQYF. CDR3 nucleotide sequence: TGTGCCAGCAGCCAATCCGGGACAGGGCCCTACGAGCAGTACTTC.

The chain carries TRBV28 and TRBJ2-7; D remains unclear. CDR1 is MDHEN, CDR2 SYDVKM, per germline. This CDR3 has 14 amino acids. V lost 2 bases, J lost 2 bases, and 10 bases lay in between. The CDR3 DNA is TGTGCCAGCAGTTTAGGCAGTCATCCCTACGAGCAGTACTTC. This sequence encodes CASSLGSHPYEQYF.

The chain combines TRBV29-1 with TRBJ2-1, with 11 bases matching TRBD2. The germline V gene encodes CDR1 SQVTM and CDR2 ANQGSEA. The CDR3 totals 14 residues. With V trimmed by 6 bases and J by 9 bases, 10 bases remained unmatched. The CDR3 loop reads CSVGLAGGAFEQFF. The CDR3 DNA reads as TGCAGCGTCGGGCTAGCGGGAGGAGCTTTTGAGCAGTTCTTC.

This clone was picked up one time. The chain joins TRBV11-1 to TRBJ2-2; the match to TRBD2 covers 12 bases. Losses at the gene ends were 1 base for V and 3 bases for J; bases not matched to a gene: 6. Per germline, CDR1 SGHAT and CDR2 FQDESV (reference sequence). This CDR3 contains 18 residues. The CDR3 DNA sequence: TGTGCCAGCAGCTTAGGGGGACTAGCGGGTTGGGACACCGGGGAGCTGTTTTTT. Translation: CASSLGGLAGWDTGELFF. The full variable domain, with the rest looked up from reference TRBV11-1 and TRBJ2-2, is EAEVAQSPRYKITEKSQAVAFWCDPISGHATLYWYRQILGQGPELLVQFQDESVVDDSQLPKDRFSAERLKGVDSTLKIQPAELGDSAMYLCASSLGGLAGWDTGELFFGEGSRLTVL.

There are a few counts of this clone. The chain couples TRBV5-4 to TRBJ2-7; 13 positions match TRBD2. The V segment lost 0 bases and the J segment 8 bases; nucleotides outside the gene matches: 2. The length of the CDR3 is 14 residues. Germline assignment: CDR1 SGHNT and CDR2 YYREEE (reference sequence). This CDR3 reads CASSLVGLAGQQYF. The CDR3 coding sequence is TGTGCCAGCAGCTTGGTGGGACTAGCGGGACAGCAGTACTTC.

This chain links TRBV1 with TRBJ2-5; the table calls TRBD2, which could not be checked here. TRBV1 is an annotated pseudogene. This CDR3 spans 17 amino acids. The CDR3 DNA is TGCACCAGCAGCCAGGACCCAGAGGGAGGGCCCGGGGAGACCCAGTACTTC. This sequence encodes CTSSQDPEGGPGETQYF.

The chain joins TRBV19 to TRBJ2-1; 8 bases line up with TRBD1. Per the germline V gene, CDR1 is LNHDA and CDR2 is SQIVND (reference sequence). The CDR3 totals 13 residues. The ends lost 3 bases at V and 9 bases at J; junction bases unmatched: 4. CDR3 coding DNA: TGTGCCAGTAGTATTAGAGGACAGGGTGAGCAGTTCTTC. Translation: CASSIRGQGEQFF.

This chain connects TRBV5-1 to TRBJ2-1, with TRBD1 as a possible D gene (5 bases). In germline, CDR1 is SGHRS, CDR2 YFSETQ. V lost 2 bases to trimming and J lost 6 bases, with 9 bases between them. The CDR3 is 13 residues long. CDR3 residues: CASSFRQRNEQFF. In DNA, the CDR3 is TGCGCCAGCAGCTTCCGACAGCGCAATGAGCAGTTCTTC.

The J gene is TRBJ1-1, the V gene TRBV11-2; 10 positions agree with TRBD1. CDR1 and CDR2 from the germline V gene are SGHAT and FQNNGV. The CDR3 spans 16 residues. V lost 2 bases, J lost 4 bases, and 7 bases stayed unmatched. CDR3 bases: TGTGCCAGCAGCTTATCATGGGGACAGGGGAGCACTGAAGCTTTCTTT. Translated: CASSLSWGQGSTEAFF. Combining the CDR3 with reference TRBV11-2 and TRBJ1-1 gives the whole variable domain EAGVAQSPRYKIIEKRQSVAFWCNPISGHATLYWYQQILGQGPKLLIQFQNNGVVDDSQLPKDRFSAERLKGVDSTLKIQPAKLEDSAVYLCASSLSWGQGSTEAFFGQGTRLTVV.

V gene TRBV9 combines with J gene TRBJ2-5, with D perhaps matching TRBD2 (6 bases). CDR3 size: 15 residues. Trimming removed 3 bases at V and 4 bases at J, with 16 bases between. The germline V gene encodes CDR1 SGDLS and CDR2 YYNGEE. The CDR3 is CASSATGTPRETQYF. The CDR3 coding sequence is TGTGCCAGCAGCGCGACCGGGACTCCGAGAGAGACCCAGTACTTC.

CDR3 protein: CASSQDSTGGYGYTF. Here the CDR3 DNA reads TGCGCCAGCAGCCAAGATTCTACAGGGGGCTATGGCTACACCTTC. The V and J genes are TRBV4-1 and TRBJ1-2, with 8 bases aligning to TRBD1. From germline, CDR1 is MGHRA and CDR2 YSYEKL. With V trimmed by 0 bases and J by 4 bases, 4 bases remained unmatched. The CDR3 is 15 amino acids.

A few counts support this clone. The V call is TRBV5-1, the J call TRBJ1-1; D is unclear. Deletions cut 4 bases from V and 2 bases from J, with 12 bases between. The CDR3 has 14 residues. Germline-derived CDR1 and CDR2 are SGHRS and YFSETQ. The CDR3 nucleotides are TGCGCCAGCAGCCCGGGAAGTTCTAACACTGAAGCTTTCTTT. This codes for CASSPGSSNTEAFF.

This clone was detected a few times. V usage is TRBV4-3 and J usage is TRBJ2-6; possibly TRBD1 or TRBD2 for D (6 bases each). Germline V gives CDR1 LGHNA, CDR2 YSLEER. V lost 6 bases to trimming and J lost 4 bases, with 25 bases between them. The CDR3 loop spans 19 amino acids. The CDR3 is CASSRGPLADGMGANVLTF. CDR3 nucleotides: TGCGCCAGCAGTCGGGGGCCCCTGGCAGATGGTATGGGGGCCAACGTCCTGACTTTC.